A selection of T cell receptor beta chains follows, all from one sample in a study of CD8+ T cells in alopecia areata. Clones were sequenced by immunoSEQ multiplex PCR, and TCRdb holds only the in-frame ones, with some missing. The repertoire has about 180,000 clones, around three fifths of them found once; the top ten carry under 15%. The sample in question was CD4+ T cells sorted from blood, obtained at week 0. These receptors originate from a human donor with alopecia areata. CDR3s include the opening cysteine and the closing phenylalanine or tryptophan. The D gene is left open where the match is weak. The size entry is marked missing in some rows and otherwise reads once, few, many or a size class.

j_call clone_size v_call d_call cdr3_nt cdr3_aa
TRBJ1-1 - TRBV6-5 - TGTGCCAGCAGAGGCAGGGGAAGCGGGCCGGGGGAAGCTTTCTTT CASRGRGSGPGEAFF
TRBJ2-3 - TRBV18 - TGTGCCAGCTCACCACAGAAGAAGGGCACAGATACGCAGTATTTT CASSPQKKGTDTQYF
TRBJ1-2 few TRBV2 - TGTGCCAGGGCCCCGGACCCCGAGGAGGGCTACACCTTC CARAPDPEEGYTF
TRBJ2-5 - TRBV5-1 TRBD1 TGCGCCAGTTCAGGGGGCATCCGAGAGACCCAGTACTTC CASSGGIRETQYF
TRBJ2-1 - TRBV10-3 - TGTGCCATCAGTGAGGTGGGGGGCTCCTACAATGAGCAGTTCTTC CAISEVGGSYNEQFF
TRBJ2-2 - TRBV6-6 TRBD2 TGTGCCAGCAGTTACCCAACGACTAGCGGGTCGGGGCTGTTTTTT CASSYPTTSGSGLFF
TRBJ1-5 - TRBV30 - TGTGCCTGGAGTGGTGCAGCTTACAATCAGCCCCAGCATTTT CAWSGAAYNQPQHF
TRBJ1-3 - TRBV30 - TGTGCCTGGAGTGTAGAGGGACGGAGCTCTGGAAACACCATATATTTT CAWSVEGRSSGNTIYF
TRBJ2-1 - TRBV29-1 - TGCAGCGTTGAAGATTCTTTTGCGGCTTACAATGAGCAGTTCTTC CSVEDSFAAYNEQFF
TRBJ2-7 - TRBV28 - TGTGCCAGCAGTTTTCTGGACAGTTCCTCCGAGCAGTACTTC CASSFLDSSSEQYF
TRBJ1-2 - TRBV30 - TGTGCCTCCAGACAACCGGGACCTTACTATGGCTACACCTTC CASRQPGPYYGYTF
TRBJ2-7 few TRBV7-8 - TGTGCCAGCAGCTTAACAGGGAGTGATCACGAGCAGTACTTC CASSLTGSDHEQYF
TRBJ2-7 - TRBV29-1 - TGCAGCGCCCAAGCGGGTTCAGGGGGCTCCTACGAGCAGTACTTC CSAQAGSGGSYEQYF
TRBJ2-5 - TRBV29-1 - TGCAGCGGGGGGGCGCAGGAGACCCAGTACTTC CSGGAQETQYF
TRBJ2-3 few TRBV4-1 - TGCGCCAGCAGCCAAGTAGTGGCCATATCTAGCACAGATACGCAGTATTTT CASSQVVAISSTDTQYF
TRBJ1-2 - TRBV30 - TGTGCTACCAGACTTGGGGGTGTTAACTATGGCTACACCTTC CATRLGGVNYGYTF
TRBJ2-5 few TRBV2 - TGTGCCAGCAGTAAACGAGAGACCCAGTACTTC CASSKRETQYF
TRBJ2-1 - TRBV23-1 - TGCGCCAGCAGCCAGAGCTACAATGAGCAGTTCTTC CASSQSYNEQFF
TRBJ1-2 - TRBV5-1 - TGCGCCAGCAGCTTGGAGAGCAGGATACTCTATGGCTACACCTTC CASSLESRILYGYTF
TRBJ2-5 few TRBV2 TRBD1 TGTGCCAGCAGTAGCCCCCGGACAGGCCAAGAGACCCAGTACTTC CASSSPRTGQETQYF
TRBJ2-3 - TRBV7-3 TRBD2 TGTGCCAGCAGCTTAGGCGCGGGGGTGACAGATACGCAGTATTTT CASSLGAGVTDTQYF
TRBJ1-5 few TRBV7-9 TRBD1 TGTGCCAGCAGCAAGGACAGGGGCAATCAGCCCCAGCATTTT CASSKDRGNQPQHF
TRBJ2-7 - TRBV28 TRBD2 TGTGCCAGCTCGGGCGGCGGGGGGGGAGACGAGCAGTACTTC CASSGGGGGDEQYF
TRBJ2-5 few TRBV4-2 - TGTGCCAGCAGCCGCTCGGCGGGGGCCCAAGAGACCCAGTACTTC CASSRSAGAQETQYF
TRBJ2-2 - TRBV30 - TGTGCCTGGAGTGCATACGGGACGTTAACCGGGGAGCTGTTTTTT CAWSAYGTLTGELFF
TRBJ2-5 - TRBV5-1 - TGCGCCAGTAGGCGGGGACAAGAGACCCAGTACTTC CASRRGQETQYF